This T cell receptor (beta chain) emerged from a study of vaccination and CD4 T cells after COVID-19. Study details: Participants were administered two doses of either the BNT162b2 or the mRNA-1273 vaccine.

Points from the study as a whole: Spike mono-reactivity was the property of 304 of 307 vaccine-specific clones in convalescent patients.

About this clonotype itself: The antigen remains undetermined. The junction does not match germline at one end; this may be a read error.

Cultured CD4+ T cells had their DNA profiled by the Oncomine TCR Beta short-read assay. The genomic DNA was obtained from cultured CD4+ T cells by extraction with the QIAamp micro DNA kit. Using its own MiXCR run on the PCR reads, TCRdb lists one record per CDR3 protein. This sample has some 21,000 distinct CDR3 sequences, with about 40% found just once. Treatment: approximately nine-day PBMC culture with coronavirus spike peptide pools or control peptides (ViraFEST assay). This clonotype was sampled from a human donor who received a COVID-19 vaccine. The sample was CD4+ T cells from blood, cultured in vitro, taken before SARS-CoV-2 vaccination.

CDR3 loop: CASGYGGEAFF. The CDR3 DNA reads TGTGCCAGCGGTTACGGGGGTGAAGCTTTCTTT. The genes are TRBV6-5 and TRBJ1-1, with D perhaps matching TRBD1 (5 bases). The CDR3 consists of 11 residues. Germline V lookup: CDR1 MNHEY, CDR2 SVGAGI.